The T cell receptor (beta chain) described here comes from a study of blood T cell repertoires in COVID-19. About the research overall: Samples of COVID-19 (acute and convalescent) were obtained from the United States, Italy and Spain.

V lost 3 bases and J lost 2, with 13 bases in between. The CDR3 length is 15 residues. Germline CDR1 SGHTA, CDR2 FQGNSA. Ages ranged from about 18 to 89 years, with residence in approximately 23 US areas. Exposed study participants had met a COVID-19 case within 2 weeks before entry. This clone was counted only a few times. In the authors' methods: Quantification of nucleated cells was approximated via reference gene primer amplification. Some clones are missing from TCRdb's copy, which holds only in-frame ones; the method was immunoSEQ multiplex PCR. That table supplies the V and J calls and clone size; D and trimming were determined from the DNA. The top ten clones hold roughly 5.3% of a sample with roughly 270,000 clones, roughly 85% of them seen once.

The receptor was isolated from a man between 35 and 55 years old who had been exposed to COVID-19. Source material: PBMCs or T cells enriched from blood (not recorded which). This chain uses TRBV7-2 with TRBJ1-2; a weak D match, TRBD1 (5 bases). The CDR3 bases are TGTGCCAGCAGCTTTAGAACAGGCAACAACTATGGCTACACCTTC. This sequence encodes CASSFRTGNNYGYTF.